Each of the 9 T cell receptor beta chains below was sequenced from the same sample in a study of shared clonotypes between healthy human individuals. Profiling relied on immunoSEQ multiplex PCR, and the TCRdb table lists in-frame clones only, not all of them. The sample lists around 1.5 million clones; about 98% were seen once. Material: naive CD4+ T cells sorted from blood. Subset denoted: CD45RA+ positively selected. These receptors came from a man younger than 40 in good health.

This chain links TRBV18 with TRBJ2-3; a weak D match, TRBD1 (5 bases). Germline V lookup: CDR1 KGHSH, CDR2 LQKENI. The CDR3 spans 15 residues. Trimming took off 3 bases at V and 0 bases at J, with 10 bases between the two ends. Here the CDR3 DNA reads TGTGCCAGCTCACCGACAGTTTCTAGCACAGATACGCAGTATTTT. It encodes CASSPTVSSTDTQYF.

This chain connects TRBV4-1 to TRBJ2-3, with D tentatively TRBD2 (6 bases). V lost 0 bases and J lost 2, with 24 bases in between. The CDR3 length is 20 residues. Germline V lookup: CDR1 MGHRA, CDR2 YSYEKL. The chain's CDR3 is CASSQDSTAPGGYITDTQYF. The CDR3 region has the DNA TGCGCCAGCAGCCAAGATAGTACGGCACCCGGGGGATACATCACAGATACGCAGTATTTT.

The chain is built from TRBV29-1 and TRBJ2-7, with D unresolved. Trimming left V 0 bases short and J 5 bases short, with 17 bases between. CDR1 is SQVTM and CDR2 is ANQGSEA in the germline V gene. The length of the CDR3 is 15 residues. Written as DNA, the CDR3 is TGCAGCGTTGAAGATCGACGCGGCCTCCTCAACGAGCAGTACTTC. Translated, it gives CSVEDRRGLLNEQYF.

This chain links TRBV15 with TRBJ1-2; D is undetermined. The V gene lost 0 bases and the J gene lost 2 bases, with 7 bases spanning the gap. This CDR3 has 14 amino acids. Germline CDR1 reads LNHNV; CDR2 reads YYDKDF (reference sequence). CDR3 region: CATSREGRNYGYTF. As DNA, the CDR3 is TGTGCCACCAGCAGAGAGGGCAGAAACTATGGCTACACCTTC.

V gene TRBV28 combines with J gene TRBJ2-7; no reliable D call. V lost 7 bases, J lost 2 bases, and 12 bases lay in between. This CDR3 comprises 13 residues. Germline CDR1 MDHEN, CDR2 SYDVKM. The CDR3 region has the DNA TGTGCCAGCACACTATCTACCACCTACGAGCAGTACTTC. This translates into CASTLSTTYEQYF.

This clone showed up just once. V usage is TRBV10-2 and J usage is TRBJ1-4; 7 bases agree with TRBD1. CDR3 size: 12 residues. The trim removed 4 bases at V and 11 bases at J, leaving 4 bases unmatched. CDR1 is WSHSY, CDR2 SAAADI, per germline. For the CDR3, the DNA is TGCGCCAGCAGTGTTCAGGGGGACAAACTGTTTTTT. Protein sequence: CASSVQGDKLFF.

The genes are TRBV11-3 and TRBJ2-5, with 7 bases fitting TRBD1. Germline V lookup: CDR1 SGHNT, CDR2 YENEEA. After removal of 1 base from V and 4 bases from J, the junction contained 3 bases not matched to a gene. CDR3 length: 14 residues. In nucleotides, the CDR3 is TGTGCCAGCAGCTTAGGAACAGGGGCAGAGACCCAGTACTTC. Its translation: CASSLGTGAETQYF.

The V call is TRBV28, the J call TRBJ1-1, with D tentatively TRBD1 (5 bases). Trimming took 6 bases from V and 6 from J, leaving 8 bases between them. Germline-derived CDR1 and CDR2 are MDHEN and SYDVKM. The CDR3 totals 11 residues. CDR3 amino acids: CASRRGSEAFF. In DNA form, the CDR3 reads TGTGCCAGCAGGAGGGGATCTGAAGCTTTCTTT.

The CDR3 here is CASSLELNYGYTF. For the CDR3, the DNA is TGTGCCAGCAGCTTGGAGCTTAACTATGGCTACACCTTC. V is TRBV5-5 and J is TRBJ1-2, with D unresolved. The V end lost 0 bases, the J end lost 1 base, and 4 bases lay between the germline ends. The V gene's germline CDR1 is SGHKS and CDR2 YYEKEE (reference sequence). The CDR3 is 13 amino acids.